This TCR beta chain was sequenced in a study of OX40 agonist ivuxolimab in advanced cancers. In the study overall: Three partial responders included one hepatocellular carcinoma patient and two cutaneous melanoma patients.

Any history of autoimmune disease or systemic immunosuppression disqualified patients. This CDR3 is built from 14 residues. CDR1 and CDR2 from the germline V gene are SGHNT and YYREEE (reference sequence). V lost 1 base to trimming and J lost 3 bases, with 10 bases between them. As regards this clone: The antigen remains unidentified.

Overall study results and limits: Among the lowest levels of clonal expansion were found in partial responders at 0.1-3.0 mg/kg. The authors also found low normalized T-cell clonal expansion in some nonresponders.

Sequencing used immunoSEQ multiplex PCR; TCRdb keeps in-frame clones, though not all of them. The table records tens of thousands of clones, approximately 90% of them present only once. The J gene is TRBJ2-5, the V gene TRBV5-4; weak D call: TRBD2 (5 bases). The material was CD4+ or CD8+ T cells sorted from blood, obtained in a trial of the OX40 agonist ivuxolimab. This clonotype was obtained from an adult with an advanced solid tumor such as melanoma, head and neck, liver or kidney cancer. CDR3 residues: CASSLSRLKETQYF. The DNA of the CDR3 is TGTGCCAGCAGCTTGTCTCGACTAAAAGAGACCCAGTACTTC.